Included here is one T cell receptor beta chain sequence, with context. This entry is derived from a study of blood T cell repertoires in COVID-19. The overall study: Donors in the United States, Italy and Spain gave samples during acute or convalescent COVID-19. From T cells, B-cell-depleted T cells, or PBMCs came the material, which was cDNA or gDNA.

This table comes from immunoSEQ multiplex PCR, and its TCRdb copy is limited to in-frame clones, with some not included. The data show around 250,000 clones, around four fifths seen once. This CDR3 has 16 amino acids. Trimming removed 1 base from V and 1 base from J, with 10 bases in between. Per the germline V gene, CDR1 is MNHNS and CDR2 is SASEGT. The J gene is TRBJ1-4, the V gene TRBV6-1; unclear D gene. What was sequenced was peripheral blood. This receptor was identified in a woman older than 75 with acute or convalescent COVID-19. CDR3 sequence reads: CASSEGLRRTNEKLFF. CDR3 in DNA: TGTGCCAGCAGTGAAGGTCTGAGGAGAACTAATGAAAAACTGTTTTTT.